These T cell receptor beta chains were read from a single sample in a study of cytomegalovirus exposure and HLA in healthy donors. Here immunoSEQ multiplex PCR was the method, and the copy in TCRdb shows in-frame clones only, minus some. The table includes around 200,000 clones, 70% to 80% detected once. The specimen sequenced was PBMCs. These receptor sequences come from a man aged 35-49 years in good health and CMV-seronegative. The CDR3 runs from the conserved cysteine through the conserved F or W. Each record gives: D gene, J gene, clone size, V gene, CDR3 protein, CDR3 DNA. The D gene is left open where the match is weak. The size entry is marked missing in some rows and otherwise reads once, few, many or a size class.

d_call: TRBD2; j_call: TRBJ2-7; clone_size: once; v_call: TRBV9; cdr3_aa: CASSAGTSGKNEQYF; cdr3_nt: TGTGCCAGCAGCGCCGGGACTAGCGGGAAAAACGAGCAGTACTTC
d_call: NA; j_call: TRBJ2-2; clone_size: NA; v_call: TRBV6-6; cdr3_aa: CASSYHAGTGELFF; cdr3_nt: TGTGCCAGCAGTTACCATGCGGGGACCGGGGAGCTGTTTTTT
d_call: TRBD1; j_call: TRBJ1-2; clone_size: once; v_call: TRBV19; cdr3_aa: CASGLGVDRGYGYTF; cdr3_nt: TGTGCCAGTGGCTTGGGAGTGGACAGGGGCTATGGCTACACCTTC
d_call: TRBD1; j_call: TRBJ1-5; clone_size: NA; v_call: TRBV19; cdr3_aa: CASSIPTGENQPQHF; cdr3_nt: TGTGCCAGTAGTATTCCGACAGGGGAGAATCAGCCCCAGCATTTT
d_call: TRBD1; j_call: TRBJ1-6; clone_size: NA; v_call: TRBV19; cdr3_aa: CASSPDRANSPLHF; cdr3_nt: TGTGCCAGTAGCCCGGACAGGGCTAATTCACCCCTCCACTTT
d_call: TRBD2; j_call: TRBJ2-7; clone_size: NA; v_call: TRBV7-9; cdr3_aa: CASSLPPWGWTSNSYEQYF; cdr3_nt: TGTGCCAGCAGCTTACCCCCCTGGGGGTGGACTAGCAACTCCTACGAGCAGTACTTC
d_call: NA; j_call: TRBJ1-1; clone_size: once; v_call: TRBV30; cdr3_aa: CAWSVASSEAFF; cdr3_nt: TGTGCCTGGAGTGTAGCGTCTTCGGAAGCTTTCTTT
d_call: NA; j_call: TRBJ1-2; clone_size: few; v_call: TRBV2; cdr3_aa: CASSDRAYGYTF; cdr3_nt: TGTGCCAGCAGTGACAGGGCCTATGGCTACACCTTC
d_call: NA; j_call: TRBJ2-2; clone_size: NA; v_call: TRBV5-1; cdr3_aa: CASSLALNGGGTGELFF; cdr3_nt: TGCGCCAGCAGCTTAGCGCTCAACGGGGGTGGCACCGGGGAGCTGTTTTTT
d_call: NA; j_call: TRBJ2-2; clone_size: NA; v_call: TRBV2; cdr3_aa: CASRNDGDTGELFF; cdr3_nt: TGTGCCAGCAGGAACGACGGGGACACCGGGGAGCTGTTTTTT
d_call: NA; j_call: TRBJ2-1; clone_size: NA; v_call: TRBV19; cdr3_aa: CASGREQFF; cdr3_nt: TGTGCCAGTGGGCGTGAGCAGTTCTTC
d_call: TRBD1; j_call: TRBJ2-7; clone_size: NA; v_call: TRBV14; cdr3_aa: CASSSGQGIEQYF; cdr3_nt: TGTGCCAGCAGCTCTGGACAGGGTATCGAGCAGTACTTC
d_call: TRBD1; j_call: TRBJ1-5; clone_size: NA; v_call: TRBV5-6; cdr3_aa: CASSWGQGVSNQPQHF; cdr3_nt: TGTGCCAGCAGCTGGGGACAGGGGGTATCGAATCAGCCCCAGCATTTT
d_call: NA; j_call: TRBJ2-3; clone_size: NA; v_call: TRBV9; cdr3_aa: CASSGGTDLTDTQYF; cdr3_nt: TGTGCCAGCAGCGGCGGGACGGACTTAACAGATACGCAGTATTTT
d_call: NA; j_call: TRBJ1-5; clone_size: once; v_call: TRBV5-6; cdr3_aa: CASSSHRDNQPQHF; cdr3_nt: TGTGCCAGCAGCTCTCACAGGGACAATCAGCCCCAGCATTTT
d_call: TRBD1; j_call: TRBJ1-1; clone_size: NA; v_call: TRBV4-2; cdr3_aa: CASSQEGQGFEAFF; cdr3_nt: TGTGCCAGCAGCCAAGAGGGACAGGGCTTTGAAGCTTTCTTT
d_call: NA; j_call: TRBJ1-1; clone_size: NA; v_call: TRBV6-5; cdr3_aa: CASSLGLYAEAFF; cdr3_nt: TGTGCCAGCAGCCTAGGACTTTATGCAGAAGCTTTCTTT
d_call: TRBD2; j_call: TRBJ2-1; clone_size: once; v_call: TRBV2; cdr3_aa: CASRLAGEGYNEQFF; cdr3_nt: TGTGCCAGCCGACTAGCGGGAGAGGGTTACAATGAGCAGTTCTTC
d_call: TRBD1; j_call: TRBJ2-2; clone_size: NA; v_call: TRBV10-1; cdr3_aa: CASSESQGTGELFF; cdr3_nt: TGCGCCAGCAGTGAGTCACAGGGGACCGGGGAGCTGTTTTTT
d_call: TRBD1; j_call: TRBJ1-1; clone_size: NA; v_call: TRBV7-9; cdr3_aa: CASSMGQLNTEAFF; cdr3_nt: TGTGCCAGCAGTATGGGACAGCTGAACACTGAAGCTTTCTTT
d_call: TRBD1; j_call: TRBJ1-3; clone_size: NA; v_call: TRBV7-9; cdr3_aa: CASSLVPWGQGMYGNTIYF; cdr3_nt: TGTGCCAGCAGCTTAGTCCCATGGGGACAGGGGATGTATGGAAACACCATATATTTT
d_call: NA; j_call: TRBJ1-6; clone_size: NA; v_call: TRBV7-9; cdr3_aa: CASSSGPGGNSPLHF; cdr3_nt: TGTGCCAGCAGCTCAGGGCCGGGGGGTAATTCACCCCTCCACTTT